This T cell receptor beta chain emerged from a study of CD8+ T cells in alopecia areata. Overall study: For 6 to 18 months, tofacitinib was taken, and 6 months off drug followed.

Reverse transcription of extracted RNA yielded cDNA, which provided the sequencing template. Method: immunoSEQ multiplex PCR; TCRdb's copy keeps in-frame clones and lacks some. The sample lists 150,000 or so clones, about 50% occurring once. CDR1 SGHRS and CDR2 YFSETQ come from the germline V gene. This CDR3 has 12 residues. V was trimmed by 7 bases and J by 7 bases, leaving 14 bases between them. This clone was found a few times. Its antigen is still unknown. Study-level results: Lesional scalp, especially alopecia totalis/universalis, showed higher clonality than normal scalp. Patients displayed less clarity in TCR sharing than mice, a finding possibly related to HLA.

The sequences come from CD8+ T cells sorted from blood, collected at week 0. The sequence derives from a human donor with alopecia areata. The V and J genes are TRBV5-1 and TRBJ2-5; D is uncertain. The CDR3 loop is CASWDTRATQYF. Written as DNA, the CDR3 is TGCGCCAGCTGGGATACACGGGCGACCCAGTACTTC.